This entry is about one T cell receptor (beta chain). This sample is part of a study of blood T cell repertoires in COVID-19. The wider study: Specimens from acute and convalescent COVID-19 originated in the United States, Italy and Spain. In each case, the material was cDNA or gDNA derived from T cells, B-cell-depleted T cells, or PBMCs.

Germline V CDR1 and CDR2: SGHVS, FNYEAQ. The CDR3 has 17 residues. Trimming cost V 5 bases and J 0 bases, with 18 bases left between them. How the authors handled the data: From reference gene primer amplification, estimates of nucleated cell counts were derived. This table comes from immunoSEQ multiplex PCR, and its TCRdb copy is limited to in-frame clones, with some not included. The V and J calls and clone size were taken over from that table, and D and trimming were inferred from the DNA. The sample records about 100,000 clones, around 79% being singletons. Sequencing was done on a sample of peripheral blood. This chain uses TRBV7-6 with TRBJ2-3; D not certain. The TCR was taken from a human donor in a cohort sampled during active COVID-19. The CDR3 DNA reads as TGTGCCAGCAGCCGATCCTTTGGGCTGATTAGCACAGATACGCAGTATTTT. This codes for CASSRSFGLISTDTQYF.